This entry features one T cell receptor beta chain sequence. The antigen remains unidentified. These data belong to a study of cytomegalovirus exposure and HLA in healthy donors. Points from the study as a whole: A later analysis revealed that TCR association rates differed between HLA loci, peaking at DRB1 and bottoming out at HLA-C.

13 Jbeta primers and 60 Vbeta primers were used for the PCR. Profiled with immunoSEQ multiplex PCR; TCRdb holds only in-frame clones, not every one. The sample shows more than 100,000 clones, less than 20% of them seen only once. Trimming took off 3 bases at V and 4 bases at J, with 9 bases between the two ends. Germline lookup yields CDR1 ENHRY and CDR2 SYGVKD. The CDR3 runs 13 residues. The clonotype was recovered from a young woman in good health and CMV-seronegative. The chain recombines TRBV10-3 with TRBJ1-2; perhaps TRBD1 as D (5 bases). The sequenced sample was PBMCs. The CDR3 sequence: CAISEVRGYGYTF. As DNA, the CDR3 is TGTGCCATCAGTGAAGTTAGGGGCTATGGCTACACCTTC.